The rows below give T cell receptor beta chains drawn from one sample of a study of vaccination and CD4 T cells after COVID-19. Antigens of these TCRs are unknown. MiXCR, run by TCRdb on the PCR reads, gives a single entry per CDR3 protein. This table holds fewer than 25,000 distinct CDR3 sequences, about two fifths found once. Here the sequenced sample was CD4+ T cells from blood, cultured in vitro, taken before SARS-CoV-2 vaccination. All receptors come from a human donor who had recovered from COVID-19. CDR3s include the opening cysteine and the closing phenylalanine or tryptophan. The D gene is left open where the match is weak. The size entry is marked missing in some rows and otherwise reads once, few, many or a size class.

TRBJ2-6,.,16,TRBV28,.,TGTGCCAGCAGCCAACGTCTGGGAACTGGGGCCAACGTCCTGACTTTC,CASSQRLGTGANVLTF
TRBJ1-2,.,15,TRBV10-3,few,TGTGCCATCAGTGATTATAAAACAGCTAACTATGGCTACACCTTC,CAISDYKTANYGYTF
TRBJ1-6,.,16,TRBV7-3,.,TGTGCCAGCAGCTCCGAAGTGACCCACCATAATTCACCCCTCCACTTT,CASSSEVTHHNSPLHF
TRBJ2-7,.,13,TRBV15,.,TGTGCCACCAGCAGAGATCTACAAAACCGGCGGTACTTC,CATSRDLQNRRYF
TRBJ1-6,.,12,TRBV12-3/TRBV12-4,.,TGTGCCAGCAGTTTAAACAGATCACCCCTCCACTTT,CASSLNRSPLHF
TRBJ1-1,.,13,TRBV5-1,.,TGCGCCAGTGCGGACAGCTTCGACACTGAAGCTTTCTTT,CASADSFDTEAFF
TRBJ2-4,.,18,TRBV19,.,TGTGCCAGTAGGGGTGGGGGTTTGGGAGAGTTCTCCAAAAACATTCAGTACTTC,CASRGGGLGEFSKNIQYF
TRBJ1-5,TRBD1,15,TRBV6-2/TRBV6-3,.,TGTGCCAGCAGTACCAGACAGGGGGCAAATCAGCCCCAGCATTTT,CASSTRQGANQPQHF
TRBJ2-7,TRBD2,15,TRBV6-1,.,TGTGCCAGCAGGGCTCCGGGAGGGTTCTCCTACGAGCAGTACTTC,CASRAPGGFSYEQYF
TRBJ2-3,TRBD1,14,TRBV20-1,few,TGCAGTGCTAGAGGGGACAGTCTCACAGATACGCAGTATTTT,CSARGDSLTDTQYF
TRBJ1-1,.,18,TRBV28,.,TGTGCCAGCAGTTTATCCGTTTGGGCGAGGGGTCAGAACACTGAAGCTTTCTTT,CASSLSVWARGQNTEAFF
TRBJ1-1,.,15,TRBV7-2,.,TGTGCCAGCAGCCCAACACAATACAGTTACACTGAAGCTTTCTTT,CASSPTQYSYTEAFF
TRBJ2-7,.,14,TRBV28,.,TGTGCCAGCAGTTTCCCCCGGTTCCCCTACGAGCAGTACTTC,CASSFPRFPYEQYF
TRBJ2-7,TRBD2,15,TRBV3-1,once,TGTGCCAGCAGCCAAGAGTCTAGCGGGAGGTACGAGCAGTACTTC,CASSQESSGRYEQYF
TRBJ2-1,.,13,TRBV5-4,.,TGTGCCAGCAGCTCGCAAGGGACTCTGGAGCAGTTCTTC,CASSSQGTLEQFF
TRBJ1-1,.,13,TRBV12-3/TRBV12-4,.,TGTGCCAGCAGTCGCAGGGTTAGCACTGAAGCTTTCTTT,CASSRRVSTEAFF
TRBJ2-7,.,12,TRBV5-1,.,TGCGCCAGCAGGGGTAACAGTTACGAGCAGTACTTC,CASRGNSYEQYF
TRBJ2-6,TRBD1,17,TRBV7-2,few,TGTGCCAGCAGCTCTAACAGGGGGTTTTCTGGGGCCAACGTCCTGACTTTC,CASSSNRGFSGANVLTF
TRBJ2-4,TRBD1,11,TRBV20-1,.,TGCAGTGCTAGCGAAGGGACAGACCAGTACTTC,CSASEGTDQYF
TRBJ1-4,TRBD1,16,TRBV20-1,.,TGCAGTGCTAGAGAAGACCGGGACAGGTTTAATGAAAAACTGTTTTTT,CSAREDRDRFNEKLFF
TRBJ2-3,.,15,TRBV7-2,few,TGTGCCAGCAGCCGGCAGAGGGCACCAGTAGATACGCAGTATTTT,CASSRQRAPVDTQYF
TRBJ2-3,TRBD2,15,TRBV20-1,few,TGCAGTGCTAGAGTGACTAGCGGGGGGTCGGGTACGCAGTATTTT,CSARVTSGGSGTQYF
TRBJ2-7,TRBD2,15,TRBV20-1,few,TGCAGTGCTAGAGATGCTAGCGGGGGGACTCGCGAGCAGTACTTC,CSARDASGGTREQYF
TRBJ1-4,.,15,TRBV7-2,.,TGTGCCAGCAGCTTACTAGGACAGCCTAATGAAAAACTGTTTTTT,CASSLLGQPNEKLFF
TRBJ1-1,.,13,TRBV10-1,.,TGCGCCAGCAGTGGAAATGAGGACACTGAAGCTTTCTTT,CASSGNEDTEAFF
TRBJ1-6,.,14,TRBV28,.,TGTGCCAGCAGTGTCCGGGGGCCTCACTCACCCCTCCACTTT,CASSVRGPHSPLHF
TRBJ1-2,TRBD1,13,TRBV20-1,.,TGCAGTGCCGGACAGGGAGCTAACTATGGCTACACCTTC,CSAGQGANYGYTF
TRBJ1-2,TRBD1,13,TRBV5-1,.,TGCGCCAGCAGCCTCGACAGGGTGAGGGGCTACACCTTC,CASSLDRVRGYTF
TRBJ2-3,.,15,TRBV7-8,.,TGTGCCAGCAGCTTAGAGGTAGTTTTGGCAGATACGCAGTATTTT,CASSLEVVLADTQYF
TRBJ2-1,TRBD2,18,TRBV4-1,.,TGCGCCAGCAGCCAAATAGGGACTAGCGGGGGGACTTACAATGAGCAGTTCTTC,CASSQIGTSGGTYNEQFF
TRBJ1-1,TRBD1,15,TRBV11-2,few,TGTGCCAGCAGCTTAACCACCACAGGGGGCACTGAAGCTTTCTTT,CASSLTTTGGTEAFF
TRBJ1-2,TRBD1,16,TRBV28,.,TGTGCCAGCAAAACCCCGGGACAGGGCATTAACTATGGCTACACCTTC,CASKTPGQGINYGYTF
TRBJ1-3,.,16,TRBV7-9,.,TGTGCCAGCAGCTTGATCAGGGGTCCCTCAGGAAACACCATATATTTT,CASSLIRGPSGNTIYF
TRBJ1-6,.,13,TRBV7-8,few,TGTGCCAGCAGCTTACAGGTCAATTCACCCCTCCACTTT,CASSLQVNSPLHF
TRBJ2-1,.,12,TRBV20-1,.,TGCAGTGCTCGAGGAGGCCGCAATGAGCAGTTCTTC,CSARGGRNEQFF
TRBJ1-1,TRBD1,13,TRBV20-1,medium-sized,TGCAGTGCCCCCGGGACAGGGGGGATAGAAGCTTTCTTT,CSAPGTGGIEAFF
TRBJ1-2,.,13,TRBV14,few,TGTGCCAGCAGCTCGAAGGATTTCTATGGCTACACCTTC,CASSSKDFYGYTF
TRBJ1-6,TRBD1,20,TRBV6-1,few,TGTGCCAGCACCCTCTTCCCCCACACAGGGGGGAGCTCCTATAATTCACCCCTCCACTTT,CASTLFPHTGGSSYNSPLHF
TRBJ2-1,.,16,TRBV7-9,.,TGTGCCAGCAGCCCCCACCGGACAGGGAGGGGCAATGAGCAGTTCTTC,CASSPHRTGRGNEQFF
TRBJ1-2,.,16,TRBV9,.,TGTGCCAGCAGCGTAGTCCCCTCCTCGACTAACTATGGCTACACCTTC,CASSVVPSSTNYGYTF
TRBJ2-5,TRBD2,15,TRBV7-3,.,TGTGCCAGCAGTCGACTAGCGGCCTCCCAAGAGACCCAGTACTTC,CASSRLAASQETQYF
TRBJ1-1,TRBD1,15,TRBV4-1,.,TGCGCCAGCAGCCAAGATTTAGGGGGCCTAACTGAAGCTTTCTTT,CASSQDLGGLTEAFF
TRBJ2-1,TRBD2,16,TRBV19,.,TGTGCCAGTAGTATTGGAATAGCGGGGACCTACAATGAGCAGTTCTTC,CASSIGIAGTYNEQFF